This is a list of T cell receptor beta chains from one sample in a study of metastatic and nonmetastatic thyroid tumors. TCRdb reprocessed the PCR reads using MiXCR. In the table there are about 39,000 clones, approximately 20% of which are singletons. Sequenced: blood. Receptor source: a female donor with papillary thyroid cancer or a benign thyroid nodule (not recorded which). Some clones in this sample may be carry-over from other donors' samples. The CDR3 runs from the conserved cysteine through the conserved F or W. The order of the fields is clone size, V gene, J gene, D gene, CDR3 DNA, CDR3 protein. A D gene is named only where the DNA matches it firmly. Size values are once, few and many counts, or a class for expanded clones, and some rows have none.

abundance: many
v_gene: TRBV9
j_gene: TRBJ2-5
d_gene: .
CDR3nt: TGTGCCAGCAGCGTCCAATCTAGTACAGAGACCCAGTACTTC
CDR3aa: CASSVQSSTETQYF

abundance: .
v_gene: TRBV6-1
j_gene: TRBJ2-7
d_gene: .
CDR3nt: TGTGCCAGCACCAACGTTCCCCTAAGCTCCTACGAGCAGTACTTC
CDR3aa: CASTNVPLSSYEQYF

abundance: .
v_gene: TRBV2
j_gene: TRBJ2-1
d_gene: TRBD2
CDR3nt: TGTGCAACTAGAATAGCGGGAGGTCTGGGGGATGAGCAGTTCTTC
CDR3aa: CATRIAGGLGDEQFF

abundance: many
v_gene: TRBV3-1
j_gene: TRBJ2-1
d_gene: TRBD2
CDR3nt: TGTGCCAGCAGCCTTAGCGGGGAACCCAATGAGCAGTTCTTC
CDR3aa: CASSLSGEPNEQFF

abundance: many
v_gene: TRBV5-6
j_gene: TRBJ1-4
d_gene: .
CDR3nt: TGTGCCAGCAGCTTGGGGGGTGTAGGTGAAAAACTGTTTTTT
CDR3aa: CASSLGGVGEKLFF

abundance: many
v_gene: TRBV11-2
j_gene: TRBJ1-5
d_gene: .
CDR3nt: TGTGCCAGCAGCTCAACCACAGGTGGCGCGAATCAGCCCCAGCATTTT
CDR3aa: CASSSTTGGANQPQHF

abundance: many
v_gene: TRBV2
j_gene: TRBJ2-5
d_gene: .
CDR3nt: TGTGCCAGCAATGGGGGGGGGCGCGGAGAGACCCAGTACTTC
CDR3aa: CASNGGGRGETQYF

abundance: few
v_gene: TRBV28
j_gene: TRBJ2-3
d_gene: .
CDR3nt: TGTGCCAGCAGTTTATTGATCCTGACATGGAAGATCGAAGCAGATACGCAGTATTTT
CDR3aa: CASSLLILTWKIEADTQYF

abundance: few
v_gene: TRBV6-1
j_gene: TRBJ1-1
d_gene: TRBD1
CDR3nt: TGTGCCAGCAGAGCAGACAGGGGGCCGTCAATGAACACTGAAGCTTTCTTT
CDR3aa: CASRADRGPSMNTEAFF

abundance: many
v_gene: TRBV30
j_gene: TRBJ2-6
d_gene: .
CDR3nt: TGTGCCTGGAGTCCGCCCGGCAACTACCGTGGGGCCAACGTCCTGACTTTC
CDR3aa: CAWSPPGNYRGANVLTF

abundance: many
v_gene: TRBV20-1
j_gene: TRBJ2-7
d_gene: .
CDR3nt: TGCAGTGCTAGAGCTACGGGGAAGACTCCCTACGAGCAGTACTTC
CDR3aa: CSARATGKTPYEQYF

abundance: many
v_gene: TRBV28
j_gene: TRBJ1-5
d_gene: TRBD1
CDR3nt: TGTGCCAGCAGGGACCAACCGGGACAGAATCAGCCCCAGCATTTT
CDR3aa: CASRDQPGQNQPQHF

abundance: many
v_gene: TRBV7-6
j_gene: TRBJ2-1
d_gene: .
CDR3nt: TGTGCCAGCAGCCTTGAAGTGGCCGACGATGAGCAGTTCTTC
CDR3aa: CASSLEVADDEQFF

abundance: many
v_gene: TRBV5-1
j_gene: TRBJ1-6
d_gene: .
CDR3nt: TGCGCCAGCAGACACTCCGCGAGCTCCTATAATTCACCCCTCCACTTT
CDR3aa: CASRHSASSYNSPLHF

abundance: .
v_gene: TRBV28
j_gene: TRBJ2-2
d_gene: TRBD1
CDR3nt: TGTGCCAGCATTTCACAGGGGGCTCACACCGGGGATCTGTTTTTT
CDR3aa: CASISQGAHTGDLFF

abundance: many
v_gene: TRBV2
j_gene: TRBJ2-4
d_gene: .
CDR3nt: TGTGCCAGCAGTGATAGGTTGGACATTCAGTACTTC
CDR3aa: CASSDRLDIQYF

abundance: medium-sized
v_gene: TRBV27
j_gene: TRBJ2-7
d_gene: .
CDR3nt: TGTGCCAGCAGTTTATTTGGGGGGGCATCGACCTACGAGCAGTACTTC
CDR3aa: CASSLFGGASTYEQYF

abundance: many
v_gene: TRBV20-1
j_gene: TRBJ2-2
d_gene: .
CDR3nt: TGCAGTGCCCCAAGCGGAGTGACGAACACCGGGGAGCTGTTTTTT
CDR3aa: CSAPSGVTNTGELFF

abundance: many
v_gene: TRBV6-2/TRBV6-3
j_gene: TRBJ1-2
d_gene: .
CDR3nt: TGTGCCAGCAGTTACAGGGTAGAGGCTCTGTATGGCTACACCTTC
CDR3aa: CASSYRVEALYGYTF

abundance: many
v_gene: TRBV7-9
j_gene: TRBJ2-5
d_gene: TRBD2
CDR3nt: TGTGCCAGCAGCTTAGGGACTAGTAGGGAGACCCAGTACTTC
CDR3aa: CASSLGTSRETQYF

abundance: many
v_gene: TRBV20-1
j_gene: TRBJ2-1
d_gene: .
CDR3nt: TGCAGTGCTAGAGGAGCTCTAACTAGGGATGAGCAGTTCTTC
CDR3aa: CSARGALTRDEQFF

abundance: many
v_gene: TRBV11-2
j_gene: TRBJ2-2
d_gene: TRBD1
CDR3nt: TGTGCCAGCAGCTTTGGGACAGGGAACACCGGGGAGCTGTTTTTT
CDR3aa: CASSFGTGNTGELFF

abundance: many
v_gene: TRBV7-2
j_gene: TRBJ2-1
d_gene: TRBD1
CDR3nt: TGTGCCAGCAGCCTCTCGGACAGGTACGGGAATGAGCAGTTCTTC
CDR3aa: CASSLSDRYGNEQFF

abundance: few
v_gene: TRBV5-4
j_gene: TRBJ2-7
d_gene: .
CDR3nt: TGTGCCAGCAGCTTGATGGCGGGCGAACAGTACTTC
CDR3aa: CASSLMAGEQYF

abundance: few
v_gene: TRBV27
j_gene: TRBJ2-7
d_gene: .
CDR3nt: TGTGCCAGCAGCCTCCATTATCAGGAGACTAGCTCCTACGAGCAGTACTTC
CDR3aa: CASSLHYQETSSYEQYF

abundance: many
v_gene: TRBV14
j_gene: TRBJ2-1
d_gene: .
CDR3nt: TGTGCCAGCAGCCAGCTGAAAGACAATGAGCAGTTCTTC
CDR3aa: CASSQLKDNEQFF

abundance: many
v_gene: TRBV11-2
j_gene: TRBJ2-3
d_gene: .
CDR3nt: TGTGCCAGCAGCTCGATCGCGGATACGCAGTATTTT
CDR3aa: CASSSIADTQYF